This T cell receptor beta chain appears in the sequencing data of a study of CD8 T cells in Susac syndrome. General observations from the study: CD8+ clonal expansion in Susac was maximal in TEMRA cells and in active patients.

High-throughput TCR beta sequencing covered peripheral CD8+ and CD4+ T cells. Turning to this clonotype: The target antigen is unknown.

The germline V and J ends were trimmed by 5 bases and 4 bases, with 15 bases remaining between them. CDR1 is LNHNV and CDR2 is YYDKDF in the germline V gene (reference sequence). CDR3 size: 14 residues. RNA, at roughly 0.45 to 1 ug, was reverse transcribed with random hexamers. TCRdb used MiXCR to reprocess the immunoSEQ multiplex PCR reads, holding one entry per CDR3 protein. The table records approximately 120,000 distinct CDR3 sequences, around 94% of them present only once. The chain links TRBV15 to TRBJ2-7, with D perhaps matching TRBD1 or TRBD2 (5 bases each). Sequencing was carried out using CD8+ T cells from PBMCs. The source of this sequence is a human donor with Susac syndrome. This CDR3 is CATSHGAGPYEQYF. For the CDR3, the DNA is TGTGCCACCAGCCACGGGGCAGGGCCTTACGAGCAGTACTTC.